A single sample gave rise to the 15 T cell receptor beta chains below, sequenced in a study of T cell responses to AZD1222 COVID-19 vaccine. The repertoire was sequenced with immunoSEQ multiplex PCR; TCRdb's copy has only in-frame clones and lacks some. The data show approximately 150,000 clones, just over 90% seen once. The source material was peripheral blood, sampled 28 days after the second AZD1222 dose. These receptors were obtained from an adult who received the AZD1222 COVID-19 vaccine.

The genes are TRBV11-2 and TRBJ2-7, with 7 bases fitting TRBD1. The CDR3 is 14 amino acids. Germline values: CDR1 SGHAT, CDR2 FQNNGV. V shed 4 bases and J 3 bases; nucleotides not matched to a gene: 6. As DNA, the CDR3 is TGTGCCAGCAGCTCGTTAGACAGGGACTACGAGCAGTACTTC. Translation gives CASSSLDRDYEQYF.

This rearrangement joins TRBV7-9 to TRBJ2-1; D not resolved. Germline V gene lookup returns CDR1 SEHNR and CDR2 FQNEAQ (reference sequence). The CDR3 has 13 amino acids. V was cut by 2 bases and J by 6 bases, with 8 bases left in between. The CDR3 nucleotides read TGTGCCAGCAGCTTATTTAATGGCAATGAGCAGTTCTTC. Translated: CASSLFNGNEQFF.

This sequence joins TRBV7-2 and TRBJ1-1; D is undetermined. This CDR3 is 13 amino acids long. Germline V gene sequence: CDR1 SGHTA, CDR2 FQGNSA. Deletions cut 1 base from V and 5 bases from J, with 8 bases between. The CDR3 nucleotides read TGTGCCAGCAGCTTAGGGTATCGGACTGAAGCTTTCTTT. This translates into CASSLGYRTEAFF.

This sequence joins TRBV6-5 and TRBJ1-2; weak D call: TRBD1 (5 bases). CDR3 length: 13 amino acids. The V gene's germline CDR1 is MNHEY and CDR2 SVGAGI. V dropped 10 bases and J dropped 5 bases, with 17 bases sitting between them. CDR3 protein: CAIFDRIQYGYTF. The CDR3 coding sequence is TGTGCCATCTTCGACAGAATTCAATATGGCTACACCTTC.

The rearrangement links TRBV18 to TRBJ1-5, with a weak D call TRBD1 (5 bases). The ends were cut back, 3 bases at V and 5 bases at J, with 8 bases in the middle. This CDR3 region has 13 residues. CDR1 KGHSH and CDR2 LQKENI come from the germline V gene. The CDR3 loop is CASSPTDYQPQHF. CDR3 DNA: TGTGCCAGCTCACCGACAGATTATCAGCCCCAGCATTTT. The full variable domain, rest sourced from reference TRBV18 and TRBJ1-5, is NAGVMQNPRHLVRRRGQEARLRCSPMKGHSHVYWYRQLPEEGLKFMVYLQKENIIDESGMPKERFSAEFPKEGPSILRIQQVVRGDSAAYFCASSPTDYQPQHFGDGTRLSIL.

The chain combines TRBV6-5 with TRBJ1-1; D gene uncertain. Germline V gives CDR1 MNHEY, CDR2 SVGAGI. The length of the CDR3 is 15 residues. V lost 7 bases, J lost 3 bases, and 18 bases lay in between. CDR3 nucleotides: TGTGCCAGCATCAGAGGAACGACTGCAGACACTGAAGCTTTCTTT. Amino acids: CASIRGTTADTEAFF.

In DNA form, the CDR3 reads TGTGCCACCAGTGCTACAAAGGGTCAGGGATACACCCCGCTAATTTCGGATACGCAGTATTTT. It yields the protein CATSATKGQGYTPLISDTQYF. V is TRBV24-1 and J is TRBJ2-3, with a weak D call TRBD1 (5 bases). The CDR3 consists of 21 residues. V lost 5 bases to trimming and J lost 6 bases, with 35 bases between them. Germline CDR1 reads KGHDR; CDR2 reads SFDVKD.

The chain couples TRBV28 to TRBJ2-7; 7 nucleotides line up with TRBD1. The CDR3 loop spans 13 amino acids. The germline CDR1 and CDR2 sequences are MDHEN and SYDVKM. V lost 5 bases to trimming and J lost 6 bases; unmatched junction nucleotides: 7. The CDR3 DNA reads as TGTGCCAGCAGTCCAGGGACAGCCGCCGAGCAGTACTTC. This gives the protein CASSPGTAAEQYF. The full variable domain, with the rest looked up from reference TRBV28 and TRBJ2-7, is DVKVTQSSRYLVKRTGEKVFLECVQDMDHENMFWYRQDPGLGLRLIYFSYDVKMKEKGDIPEGYSVSREKKERFSLILESASTNQTSMYLCASSPGTAAEQYFGPGTRLTVT.

The chain uses TRBV10-2 and TRBJ2-1; D is possibly TRBD2 (5 bases). The ends were cut back, 9 bases at V and 3 bases at J, with 18 bases in the middle. The CDR3 has 15 residues. Germline V gives CDR1 WSHSY, CDR2 SAAADI. The CDR3 nucleotides read TGCGCCAGTTCTGAGGGTCCCCGGATCTACAATGAGCAGTTCTTC. This encodes CASSEGPRIYNEQFF.

The CDR3 coding sequence is TGTGCCAGCAGCTTAGGACCCCTGCTAGGGGATACGCAGTATTTT. It specifies CASSLGPLLGDTQYF. This sequence joins TRBV11-2 and TRBJ2-3; D is undetermined. With 1 base removed from V and 6 bases from J, the gap between germline ends came to 14 bases. CDR1 SGHAT and CDR2 FQNNGV come from the germline V gene. The CDR3 length is 15 residues.

The chain couples TRBV3-1 (or the pseudogene TRBV3-2) to TRBJ1-1; D remains unclear. Germline V gene sequence: CDR1 LGHDT, CDR2 YNNKEL (reference sequence). The CDR3 runs to 15 residues. V lost 4 bases and J 11 bases, leaving 23 bases between the germline ends. CDR3 in DNA: TGTGCCAGCAGCCTCTATTCAGGCGGAACGGTTGGGGCTTTCTTT. This encodes CASSLYSGGTVGAFF.

The V and J genes are TRBV9 and TRBJ2-3, with D possibly TRBD1 on 6 matching bases. Germline V gives CDR1 SGDLS, CDR2 YYNGEE. V was shortened by 0 bases and J by 6 bases, with 14 bases between the two germline ends. The CDR3 has 15 amino acids. The CDR3 loop is CASSVGGLGGDTQYF. The CDR3, as DNA: TGTGCCAGCAGCGTAGGAGGTCTTGGGGGCGATACGCAGTATTTT.

The chain couples TRBV29-1 to TRBJ2-3; 11 bases are shared with TRBD2. Germline V CDR1 and CDR2: SQVTM, ANQGSEA. This CDR3 comprises 15 residues. The V segment lost 2 bases and the J segment 4 bases; nucleotides outside the gene matches: 5. The CDR3 sequence is CSVERLAGRSDTQYF. CDR3 sequence (DNA): TGCAGCGTTGAACGACTAGCGGGAAGGTCAGATACGCAGTATTTT.

J is TRBJ1-5 and V is TRBV19; tentatively, D is TRBD1 (5 bases). The germline V and J ends were trimmed by 7 bases and 2 bases, with 9 bases remaining between them. CDR3 length: 13 amino acids. Per germline, CDR1 LNHDA and CDR2 SQIVND (reference sequence). In DNA, the CDR3 is TGTGCCAGTAATTGGGGGGGCAATCAGCCCCAGCATTTT. Its translation is CASNWGGNQPQHF.

The chain has TRBV4-2 and TRBJ2-3, with 11 bases identical to TRBD2. J was trimmed by 4 bases and V by 5 bases; bases with no gene match: 8. Germline V CDR1 and CDR2: LGHNA, YNFKEQ. CDR3 size: 16 residues. The CDR3 is CASSSHSGGASDTQYF. CDR3 bases: TGTGCCAGCAGCTCCCATAGCGGGGGGGCCTCAGATACGCAGTATTTT.